The 4 T cell receptor beta chains reported below all come from one sample, sequenced in a study of T-cell reconstitution after alpha-beta-depleted transplantation in children. Unique molecular identifiers tagged the TCRbeta library. In TCRdb, the PCR reads were re-called with MiXCR into one record per CDR3 protein. The data hold hundreds of thousands of distinct CDR3 sequences, with over 10% observed a single time. The input for sequencing was PBMCs, mostly from graft donor cells, taken 360 days after TCRalphabeta/CD19-depleted stem cell transplant. Receptors originate from a male patient younger than 18 who had a stem cell transplant for acute myeloid leukemia, so the T cells may come from the graft donor.

This clonotype was counted many times. This chain connects TRBV9 to TRBJ2-3; TRBD1 matches 7 bases. The junction had 4 bases not matched to a gene; V was cut back by 2 bases and J by 4 bases. CDR3 length equals 14 residues. Per germline, CDR1 SGDLS and CDR2 YYNGEE. CDR3 loop: CASSVRGQSDTQYF. The DNA for the CDR3 is TGTGCCAGCAGCGTGAGGGGGCAGTCAGATACGCAGTATTTT. Using reference TRBV9 and TRBJ2-3 for the parts outside the CDR3, the full variable domain is DSGVTQTPKHLITATGQRVTLRCSPRSGDLSVYWYQQSLDQGLQFLIQYYNGEERAKGNILERFSAQQFPDLHSELNLSSLELGDSALYFCASSVRGQSDTQYFGPGTRLTVL.

V gene TRBV20-1 combines with J gene TRBJ2-5, with TRBD1 identical over 7 bases. V shed 4 bases, J shed 4 bases, and the junction held 15 bases outside the gene matches. The CDR3 contains 16 residues. Per the germline V gene, CDR1 is DFQATT and CDR2 is SNEGSKA (reference sequence). This CDR3 is CSAKLVGLRGPETQYF. The DNA for the CDR3 is TGCAGTGCTAAATTGGTCGGGCTGAGGGGGCCAGAGACCCAGTACTTC.

This clonotype has a count of ten or more. The CDR3 reads CATSRGPLQGALETQYF. The CDR3 DNA sequence: TGTGCCACCAGCAGAGGCCCTCTACAGGGGGCGCTTGAGACCCAGTACTTC. The J gene is TRBJ2-5, the V gene TRBV15, with 9 bases matching TRBD1. Trimming cost V 1 base and J 5 bases; bases outside gene matches: 11. The CDR3 runs to 17 residues. Germline CDR1 LNHNV, CDR2 YYDKDF (reference sequence).

A few counts support this clonotype. The chain carries TRBV28 and TRBJ2-7; 15 bases map to TRBD2. The germline V gene has CDR1 MDHEN and CDR2 SYDVKM. The CDR3 spans 19 residues. With 4 bases clipped from V and 4 bases from J, the junction kept 14 bases outside the gene matches. CDR3 nucleotides: TGTGCCAGCAGTTCACTAAAGGGACTAGCGGGAGGCCCCCTTTACGAGCAGTACTTC. Translation: CASSSLKGLAGGPLYEQYF.